Sequencing of this TCR beta chain was carried out in a study of blood T cell repertoires in COVID-19. Study at large: The United States, Italy and Spain supplied acute and convalescent COVID-19 samples.

V gave up 4 bases and J gave up 4 bases; unmatched junction bases: 9. The CDR3 has 15 amino acids. Germline values: CDR1 SGHNT, CDR2 YYREEE (reference sequence). TCRdb keeps only in-frame clones here, not all; method: immunoSEQ multiplex PCR. Seen here are about 150,000 clones, 80% to 90% observed once, and the top ten hold about 3.5%. The TCR originated in a man between 65 and 85 years old with acute or convalescent COVID-19. This chain joins TRBV5-4 and TRBJ2-3, with TRBD1 identical over 7 bases. Source material: peripheral blood. The CDR3, as DNA: TGTGCCAGCAGCCCCCAGAACAGGGGCGCAGATACGCAGTATTTT. The encoded protein is CASSPQNRGADTQYF.